This paragraph reports one T cell receptor (beta chain). Its antigen remains unidentified. The record has no base qualities; no much larger clone is one base away. The data originate from a study of T cell responses to AZD1222 COVID-19 vaccine (dated by TCRdb to about 2021). Regarding the study in general: A total of about 230 trial participants underwent TCR sequencing, of whom about 210 received two doses of AZD1222 and about 25 received two doses of the MenACWY control vaccine. Trial participants were enrolled by age into subgroups of 18-55, 56-69 and 70-plus years, and around 150, 28 and 57 TCR-sequenced participants, respectively, were included in these subgroups.

The CDR3 regions of human TCRbeta chains were analyzed by immunosequencing. The authors' analysis ran thus. Repertoire TCRs were checked for matches against a reference library of SARS-CoV-2-specific TCRs that had been generated using the MIRA antigen-specificity platform. Breadth was defined as the fraction of unique TCRs that were SARS-CoV-2-associated. Depth was defined as the fraction of total T cells that were SARS-CoV-2-associated. Each spike-specific TCR was assigned to its reactive spike region and to a CD4 or CD8 class using the MIRA data. Log10-transformed breadth and depth values were compared by one-way ANOVA with Sidak's multiple comparisons tests. In its TCRdb copy, this immuneACCESS table keeps in-frame sequences only and misses some clones. Where compared with another copy, unresolved V genes explain less than half of these, and the others have no known cause. The V and J calls and clone size come from that table; D and trimming were worked out from the DNA. For this sample there are roughly 56,000 clones; 81% appear just once. The biggest ten clones account for approximately 25% of the sample.

In the paper's terms, the time point label means: about 28 days (+/-7) after the second vaccine dose. AZD1222 recipients given second doses at about 4 weeks or at about 12 weeks were pooled, since spike-specific TCR depth and breadth were not found to differ between the two schedules. Vaccinee samples came from UK trials COV001 and COV002, including a single-blind randomized controlled phase 2/3 trial of AZD1222 (ChAdOx1 nCoV-19) in healthy adults. For TCRbeta chain sequencing, PBMC samples were collected from trial participants at day 0 and at day 28 after the second dose. The CDR3 sequence holds 13 residues, the cysteine and phenylalanine included. Here the CDR3 DNA is all that survives: 39 bases in frame from base 1. Trimming removed 0 bases from V and 2 bases from J, leaving 2 bases between the germline ends. Reading the germline V gene gives CDR1 LGHNA and CDR2 YNFKEQ. The paper's findings and limits, for the study overall: A significant rise in spike-specific TCR breadth and depth was observed after two AZD1222 doses relative to day 0 and relative to MenACWY recipients. No day 14 peak-response samples were available, so repertoires were characterized only after the peak T cell response. Conclusions about previously exposed vaccinees were limited because only a handful of AZD1222 recipients were SARS-CoV-2 seropositive at baseline. Vaccine-associated CD4 TCRs spanned the whole spike protein, with dominant responses in regions 160-218 and 743-854. In the small 56-69-year group, the increase in depth fell short of significance, most likely because of low power. Participants were mostly white British, with more females than males. The authors suggested clonal diversity may have been underestimated. Nearly half of unique spike-specific TCRs reportedly recognized epitopes outside regions mutated in the B.1.351 and B.1.1.7 variants.

Material: peripheral blood, obtained 28 days after the second AZD1222 dose. The receptor was isolated from an adult who received the AZD1222 COVID-19 vaccine. The chain couples TRBV4-2 to TRBJ2-1; the D gene lacks a confident call. The nucleotide sequence reads TGTGCCAGCAGCCAAGATGCCTACAATGAGCAGTTCTTC. This codes for CASSQDAYNEQFF.